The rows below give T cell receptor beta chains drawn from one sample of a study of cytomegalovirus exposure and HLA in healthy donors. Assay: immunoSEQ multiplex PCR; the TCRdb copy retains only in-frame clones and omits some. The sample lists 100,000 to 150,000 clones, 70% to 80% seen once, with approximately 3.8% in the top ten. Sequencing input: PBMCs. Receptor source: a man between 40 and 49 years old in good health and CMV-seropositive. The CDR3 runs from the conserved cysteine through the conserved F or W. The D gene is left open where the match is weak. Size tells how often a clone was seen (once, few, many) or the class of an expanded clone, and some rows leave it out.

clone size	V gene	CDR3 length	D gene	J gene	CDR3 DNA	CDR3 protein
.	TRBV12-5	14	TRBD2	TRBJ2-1	TGTGCTAGTGGTTTGGGTAGCGGGAGCGATGAGCAGTTCTTC	CASGLGSGSDEQFF
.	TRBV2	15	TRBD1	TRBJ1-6	TGTGCCAGCAGTGAATTGGGACAGAAGAATTCACCCCTCCACTTT	CASSELGQKNSPLHF
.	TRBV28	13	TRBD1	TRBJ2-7	TGTGCCAGCAGCAGGGGGAGCCCCTACGAGCAGTACTTC	CASSRGSPYEQYF
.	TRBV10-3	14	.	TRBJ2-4	TGTGCCACAGGGGGCGGGAGAGTCAAAAACATTCAGTACTTC	CATGGGRVKNIQYF
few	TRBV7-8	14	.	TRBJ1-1	TGTGCCAGCAGCTTAGTATATGTCGGGGCTGAAGCTTTCTTT	CASSLVYVGAEAFF
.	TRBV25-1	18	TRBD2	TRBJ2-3	TGTGCCAGCAGCCACCTCTCCGGGCTAGCGGGAGATAGAGATACGCAGTATTTT	CASSHLSGLAGDRDTQYF
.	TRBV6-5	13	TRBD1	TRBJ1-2	TGTGCCAGCAGTGACAGGGGGCGGTATGGCTACACCTTC	CASSDRGRYGYTF
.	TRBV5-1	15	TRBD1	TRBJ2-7	TGCGCCAGCAGCTTAGGGGGACAGGGGACCTACGAGCAGTACTTC	CASSLGGQGTYEQYF
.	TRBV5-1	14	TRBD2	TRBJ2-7	TGCGCCAGCAGCTCCGGACTAGCGGAGTACGAGCAGTACTTC	CASSSGLAEYEQYF
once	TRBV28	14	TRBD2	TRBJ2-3	TGTGCCAGCAGTTTACCGAGACTAGCTGATACGCAGTATTTT	CASSLPRLADTQYF